This T cell receptor (beta chain) originates from a study of blood T cell repertoires in COVID-19. Overall study context: The samples span acute and convalescent COVID-19 from the United States, Italy and Spain.

The repertoire was sequenced with immunoSEQ multiplex PCR; TCRdb's copy has only in-frame clones and lacks some. The data contain some 410,000 clones, roughly 88% of them singletons. Participants came from around 25 US areas, aged about 18 to 89 years. V shed 3 bases, J shed 4 bases, and the junction held 6 bases outside the gene matches. Germline V CDR1 and CDR2: SNHLY, FYNNEI. CDR3 length: 14 amino acids. This sequence originates from a woman aged 25 to 39 with acute COVID-19. Source material: PBMCs or T cells enriched from blood (not recorded which). The chain has TRBV2 and TRBJ2-7; 7 bases map to TRBD1. For the CDR3, the DNA is TGTGCCAGCAGTGAGGGGCAGGGGGTTTACGAGCAGTACTTC. Protein sequence: CASSEGQGVYEQYF.